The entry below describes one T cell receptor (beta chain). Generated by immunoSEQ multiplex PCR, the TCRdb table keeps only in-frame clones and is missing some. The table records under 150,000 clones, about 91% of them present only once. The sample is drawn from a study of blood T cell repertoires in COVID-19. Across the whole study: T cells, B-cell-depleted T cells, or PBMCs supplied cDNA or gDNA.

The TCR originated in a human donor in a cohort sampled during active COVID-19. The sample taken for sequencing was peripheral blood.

The CDR3 loop reads CASSGGQIRSNQPQHF. As DNA, the CDR3 is TGTGCCAGCAGTGGGGGACAGATTAGGAGCAATCAGCCCCAGCATTTT. This chain joins TRBV28 and TRBJ1-5, with TRBD1 matching over 7 bases. Germline V gene data show CDR1 as MDHEN and CDR2 as SYDVKM. V lost 5 bases to trimming and J lost 1 base; unmatched junction nucleotides: 8. This CDR3 is 16 amino acids long.